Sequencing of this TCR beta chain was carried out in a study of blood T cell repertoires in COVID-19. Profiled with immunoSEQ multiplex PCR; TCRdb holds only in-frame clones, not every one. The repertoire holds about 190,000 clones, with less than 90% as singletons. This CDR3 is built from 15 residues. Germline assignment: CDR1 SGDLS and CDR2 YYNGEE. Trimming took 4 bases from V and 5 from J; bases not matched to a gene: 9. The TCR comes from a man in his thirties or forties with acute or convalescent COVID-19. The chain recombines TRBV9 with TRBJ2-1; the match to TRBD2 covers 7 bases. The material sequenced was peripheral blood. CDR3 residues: CASSLQGGLNNEQFF. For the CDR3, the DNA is TGTGCCAGCAGCCTCCAGGGAGGGCTCAACAATGAGCAGTTCTTC.